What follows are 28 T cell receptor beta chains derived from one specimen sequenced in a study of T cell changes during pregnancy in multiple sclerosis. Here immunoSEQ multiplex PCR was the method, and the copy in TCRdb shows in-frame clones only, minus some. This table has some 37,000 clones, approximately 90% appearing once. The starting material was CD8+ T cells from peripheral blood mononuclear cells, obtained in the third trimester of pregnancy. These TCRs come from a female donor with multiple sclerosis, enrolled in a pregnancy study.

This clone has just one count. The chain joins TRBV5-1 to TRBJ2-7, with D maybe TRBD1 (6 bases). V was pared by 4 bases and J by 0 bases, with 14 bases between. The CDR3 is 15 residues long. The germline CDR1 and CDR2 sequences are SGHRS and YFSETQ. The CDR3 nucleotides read TGCGCCAGCAGCCGAAAGTCAGGGGACTCCTACGAGCAGTACTTC. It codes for CASSRKSGDSYEQYF.

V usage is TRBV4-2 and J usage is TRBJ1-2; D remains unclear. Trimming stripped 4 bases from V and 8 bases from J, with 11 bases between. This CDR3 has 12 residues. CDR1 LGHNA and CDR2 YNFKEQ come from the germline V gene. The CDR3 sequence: CASSRYSWGYTF. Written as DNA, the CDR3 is TGTGCCAGCAGCCGGTACTCCTGGGGCTACACCTTC.

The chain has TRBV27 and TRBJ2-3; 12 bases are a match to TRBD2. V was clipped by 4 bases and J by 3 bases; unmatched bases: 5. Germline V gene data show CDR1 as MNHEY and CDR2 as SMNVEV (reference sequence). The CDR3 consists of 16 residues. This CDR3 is CASSSGLAGITDTQYF. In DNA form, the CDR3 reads TGTGCCAGCAGTTCCGGACTAGCGGGGATTACAGATACGCAGTATTTT.

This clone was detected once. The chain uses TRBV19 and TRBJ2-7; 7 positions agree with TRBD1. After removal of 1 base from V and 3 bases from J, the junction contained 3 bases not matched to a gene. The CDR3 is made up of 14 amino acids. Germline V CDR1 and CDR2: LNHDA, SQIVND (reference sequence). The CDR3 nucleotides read TGTGCCAGTAGTATAGCTTCAGGGGGCTACGAGCAGTACTTC. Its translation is CASSIASGGYEQYF.

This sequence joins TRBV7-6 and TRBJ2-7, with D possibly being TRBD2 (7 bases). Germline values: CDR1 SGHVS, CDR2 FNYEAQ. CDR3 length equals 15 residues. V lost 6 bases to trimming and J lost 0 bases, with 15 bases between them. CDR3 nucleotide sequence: TGTGCCAGCAGTCCTCTGGCGGGGGCCTCCTACGAGCAGTACTTC. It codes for CASSPLAGASYEQYF. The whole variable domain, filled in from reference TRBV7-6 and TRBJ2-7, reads GAGVSQSPRYKVTKRGQDVALRCDPISGHVSLYWYRQALGQGPEFLTYFNYEAQQDKSGLPNDRFSAERPEGSISTLTIQRTEQRDSAMYRCASSPLAGASYEQYFGPGTRLTVT.

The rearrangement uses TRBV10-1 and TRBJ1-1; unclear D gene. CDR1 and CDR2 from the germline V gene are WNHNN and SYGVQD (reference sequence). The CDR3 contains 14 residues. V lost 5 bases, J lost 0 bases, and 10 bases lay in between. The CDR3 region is CASSQTRMNTEAFF. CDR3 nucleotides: TGCGCCAGCAGTCAGACAAGGATGAACACTGAAGCTTTCTTT.

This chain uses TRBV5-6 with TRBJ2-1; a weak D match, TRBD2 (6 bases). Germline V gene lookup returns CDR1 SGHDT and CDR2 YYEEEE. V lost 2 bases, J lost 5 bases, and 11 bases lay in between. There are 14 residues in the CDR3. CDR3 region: CASSFGSLDNEQFF. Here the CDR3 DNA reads TGTGCCAGCAGCTTCGGGAGTTTGGACAATGAGCAGTTCTTC.

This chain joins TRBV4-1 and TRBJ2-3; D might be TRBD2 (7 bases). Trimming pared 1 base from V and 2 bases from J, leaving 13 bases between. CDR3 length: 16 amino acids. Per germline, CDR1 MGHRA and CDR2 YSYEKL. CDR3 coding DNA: TGCGCCAGCAGCCAAGTGACGGGGGGCCTCACAGATACGCAGTATTTT. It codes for CASSQVTGGLTDTQYF.

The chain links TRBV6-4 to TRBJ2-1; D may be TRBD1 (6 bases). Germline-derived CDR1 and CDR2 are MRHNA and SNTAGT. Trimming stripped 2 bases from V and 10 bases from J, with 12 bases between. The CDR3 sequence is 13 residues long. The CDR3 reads CASSDRQAGEQFF. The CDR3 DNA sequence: TGTGCCAGCAGTGACCGACAGGCTGGAGAGCAGTTCTTC.

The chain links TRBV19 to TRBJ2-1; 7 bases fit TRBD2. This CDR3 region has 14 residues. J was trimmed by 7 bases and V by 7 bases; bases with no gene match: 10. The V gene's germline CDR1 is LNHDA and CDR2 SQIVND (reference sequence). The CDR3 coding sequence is TGTGCCAGTAATGGGGGGGGTGTAGGGAATGAGCAGTTCTTC. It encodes CASNGGGVGNEQFF.

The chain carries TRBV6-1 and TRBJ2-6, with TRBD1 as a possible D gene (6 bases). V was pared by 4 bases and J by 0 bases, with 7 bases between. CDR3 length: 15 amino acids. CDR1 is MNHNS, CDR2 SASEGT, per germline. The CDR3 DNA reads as TGTGCCAGCAGTGTACAGGGCTCTGGGGCCAACGTCCTGACTTTC. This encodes CASSVQGSGANVLTF.

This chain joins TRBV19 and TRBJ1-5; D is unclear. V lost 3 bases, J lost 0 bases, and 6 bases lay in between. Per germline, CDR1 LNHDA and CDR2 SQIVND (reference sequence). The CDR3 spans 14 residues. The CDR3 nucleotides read TGTGCCAGTAGTATCGGGGATAGCAATCAGCCCCAGCATTTT. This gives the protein CASSIGDSNQPQHF.

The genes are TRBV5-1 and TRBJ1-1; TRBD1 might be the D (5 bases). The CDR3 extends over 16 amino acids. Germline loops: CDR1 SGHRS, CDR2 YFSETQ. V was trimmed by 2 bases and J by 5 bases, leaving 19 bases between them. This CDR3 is CASSFLGEGRGTEAFF. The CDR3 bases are TGCGCCAGCAGCTTCTTAGGCGAGGGCCGGGGGACTGAAGCTTTCTTT.

CDR3 loop: CATSRRQGISDTQYF. The CDR3 DNA follows: TGTGCCACCAGCCGCAGACAGGGAATTTCGGATACGCAGTATTTT. The chain couples TRBV15 to TRBJ2-3; 7 bases align to TRBD1. V dropped 5 bases and J dropped 6; count of bases not matched to a gene: 11. The length of the CDR3 is 15 residues. CDR1 is LNHNV and CDR2 is YYDKDF in the germline V gene (reference sequence).

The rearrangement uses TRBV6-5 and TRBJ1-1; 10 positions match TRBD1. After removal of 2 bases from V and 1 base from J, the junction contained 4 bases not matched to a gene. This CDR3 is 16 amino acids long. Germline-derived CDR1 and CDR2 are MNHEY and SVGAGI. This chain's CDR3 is CASSYPGQGPNTEAFF. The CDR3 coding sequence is TGTGCCAGCAGTTACCCGGGACAGGGGCCGAACACTGAAGCTTTCTTT.

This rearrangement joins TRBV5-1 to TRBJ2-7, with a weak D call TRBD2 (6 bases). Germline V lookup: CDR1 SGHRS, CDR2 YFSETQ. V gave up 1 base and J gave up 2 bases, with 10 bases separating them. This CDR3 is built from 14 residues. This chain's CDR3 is CASSLRLGTYEQYF. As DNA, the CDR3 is TGCGCCAGCAGCTTGAGACTAGGGACCTACGAGCAGTACTTC.

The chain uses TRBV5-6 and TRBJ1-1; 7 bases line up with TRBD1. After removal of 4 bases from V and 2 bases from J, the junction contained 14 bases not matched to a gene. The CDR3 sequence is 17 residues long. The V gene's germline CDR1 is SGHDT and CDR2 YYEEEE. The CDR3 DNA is TGTGCCAGCAGCCCGTCGGTGAAAGGGGGCTTTAACACTGAAGCTTTCTTT. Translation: CASSPSVKGGFNTEAFF.

The CDR3, as DNA: TGTGCCAGCAGAAGATCCTATAGCAATCAGCCCCAGCATTTT. Protein product: CASRRSYSNQPQHF. The chain uses TRBV27 and TRBJ1-5; D gene uncertain. The CDR3 consists of 14 residues. CDR1 is MNHEY and CDR2 is SMNVEV in the germline V gene (reference sequence). V lost 6 bases to trimming and J lost 0 bases, with 9 bases between them.

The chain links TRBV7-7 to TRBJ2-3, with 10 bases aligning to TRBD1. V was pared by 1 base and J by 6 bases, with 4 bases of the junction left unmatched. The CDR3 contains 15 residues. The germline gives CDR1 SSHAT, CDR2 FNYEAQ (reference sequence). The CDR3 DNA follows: TGTGCCAGCAGCTTAGGGGACAGGGGAATGGATACGCAGTATTTT. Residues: CASSLGDRGMDTQYF.

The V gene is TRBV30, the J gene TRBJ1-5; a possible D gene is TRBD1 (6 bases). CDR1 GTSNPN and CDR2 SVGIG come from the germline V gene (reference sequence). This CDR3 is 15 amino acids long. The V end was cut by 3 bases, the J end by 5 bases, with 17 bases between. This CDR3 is CAWSTGISGHQPQHF. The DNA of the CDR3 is TGTGCCTGGAGCACAGGGATATCGGGCCATCAGCCCCAGCATTTT.

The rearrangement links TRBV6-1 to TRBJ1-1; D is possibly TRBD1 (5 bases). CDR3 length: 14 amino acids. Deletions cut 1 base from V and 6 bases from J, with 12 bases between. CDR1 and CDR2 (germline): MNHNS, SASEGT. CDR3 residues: CASSEGSGLPEAFF. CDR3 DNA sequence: TGTGCCAGCAGTGAAGGTTCAGGGTTACCTGAAGCTTTCTTT.

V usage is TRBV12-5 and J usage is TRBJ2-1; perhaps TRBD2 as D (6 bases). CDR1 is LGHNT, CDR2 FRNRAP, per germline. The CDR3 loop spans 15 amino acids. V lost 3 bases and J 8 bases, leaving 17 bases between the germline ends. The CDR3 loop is CASGFGTSPSDEQFF. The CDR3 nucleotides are TGTGCTAGTGGTTTCGGCACTAGCCCCTCGGATGAGCAGTTCTTC.

Here the CDR3 reads CASRLIIGSNQPQHF. CDR3 sequence (DNA): TGTGCCAGCCGTCTGATTATCGGGAGCAATCAGCCCCAGCATTTT. This chain uses TRBV6-1 with TRBJ1-5; unclear D gene. V dropped 8 bases and J dropped 1 base, with 15 bases sitting between them. Germline assignment: CDR1 MNHNS and CDR2 SASEGT. CDR3 length: 15 residues.

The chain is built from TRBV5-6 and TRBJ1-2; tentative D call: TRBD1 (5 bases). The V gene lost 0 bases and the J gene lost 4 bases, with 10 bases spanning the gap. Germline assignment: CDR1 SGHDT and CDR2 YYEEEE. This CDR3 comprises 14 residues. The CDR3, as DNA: TGTGCCAGCAGCTTGGAACAGGAACTCTATGGCTACACCTTC. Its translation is CASSLEQELYGYTF.

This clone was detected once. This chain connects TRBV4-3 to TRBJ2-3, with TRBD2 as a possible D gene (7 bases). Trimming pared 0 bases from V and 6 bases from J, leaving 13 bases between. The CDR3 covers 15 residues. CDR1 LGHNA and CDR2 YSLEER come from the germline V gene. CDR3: CASSQDRGGADTQYF. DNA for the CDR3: TGCGCCAGCAGCCAAGATAGAGGGGGGGCCGATACGCAGTATTTT.

The DNA for the CDR3 is TGTGCCAGCGGATTTACAGCGAACACTGAAGCTTTCTTT. Encoded protein: CASGFTANTEAFF. This chain links TRBV27 with TRBJ1-1, with no clear D. Per germline, CDR1 MNHEY and CDR2 SMNVEV (reference sequence). Trimming shortened V by 8 bases and J by 1 base, and 11 bases separated the two germline ends. CDR3 length equals 13 residues.

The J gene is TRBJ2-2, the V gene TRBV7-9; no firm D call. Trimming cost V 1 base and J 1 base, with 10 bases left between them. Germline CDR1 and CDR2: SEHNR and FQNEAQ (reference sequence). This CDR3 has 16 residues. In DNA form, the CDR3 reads TGTGCCAGCAGCTTAGAGAGTTCAAGGAACACCGGGGAGCTGTTTTTT. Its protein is CASSLESSRNTGELFF.

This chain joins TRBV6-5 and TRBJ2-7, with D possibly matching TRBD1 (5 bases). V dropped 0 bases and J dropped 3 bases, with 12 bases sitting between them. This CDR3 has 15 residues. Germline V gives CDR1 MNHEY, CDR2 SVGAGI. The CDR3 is CASSYSGQSYYEQYF. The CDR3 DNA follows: TGTGCCAGCAGTTACTCGGGGCAGTCGTACTACGAGCAGTACTTC.